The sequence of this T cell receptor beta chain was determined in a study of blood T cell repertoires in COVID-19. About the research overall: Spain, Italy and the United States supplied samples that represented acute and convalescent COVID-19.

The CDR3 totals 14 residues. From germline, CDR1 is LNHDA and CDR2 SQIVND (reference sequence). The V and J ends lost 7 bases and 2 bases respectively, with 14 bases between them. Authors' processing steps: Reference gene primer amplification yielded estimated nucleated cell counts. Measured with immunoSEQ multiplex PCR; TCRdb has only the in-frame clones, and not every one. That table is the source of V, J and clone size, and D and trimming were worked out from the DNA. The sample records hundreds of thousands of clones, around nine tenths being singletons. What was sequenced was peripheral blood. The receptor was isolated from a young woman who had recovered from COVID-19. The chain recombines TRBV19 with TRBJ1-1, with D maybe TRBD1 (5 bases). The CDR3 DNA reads TGTGCCAGTACCCCTGGGGGGGTAAACACTGAAGCTTTCTTT. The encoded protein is CASTPGGVNTEAFF.